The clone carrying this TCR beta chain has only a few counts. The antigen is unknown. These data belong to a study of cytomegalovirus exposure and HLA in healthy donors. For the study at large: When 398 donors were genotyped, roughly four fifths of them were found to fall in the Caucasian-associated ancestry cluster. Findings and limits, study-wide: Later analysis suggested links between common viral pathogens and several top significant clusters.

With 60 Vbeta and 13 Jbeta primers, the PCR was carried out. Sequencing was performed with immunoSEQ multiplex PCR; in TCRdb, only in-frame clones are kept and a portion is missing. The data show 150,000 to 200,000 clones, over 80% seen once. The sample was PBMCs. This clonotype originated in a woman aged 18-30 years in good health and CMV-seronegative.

CDR3 amino acids: CASSFQALSGANVLTF. For the CDR3, the DNA is TGTGCCAGCAGCTTTCAGGCACTCTCTGGGGCCAACGTCCTGACTTTC. The chain is built from TRBV11-3 and TRBJ2-6, with D hard to call. With 3 bases removed from V and 0 bases from J, the gap between germline ends came to 9 bases. Germline V gene lookup returns CDR1 SGHNT and CDR2 YENEEA. The CDR3 is 16 residues long. The whole variable domain, remainder taken from reference TRBV11-3 and TRBJ2-6, is EAGVVQSPRYKIIEKKQPVAFWCNPISGHNTLYWYLQNLGQGPELLIRYENEEAVDDSQLPKDRFSAERLKGVDSTLKIQPAELGDSAVYLCASSFQALSGANVLTFGAGSRLTVL.